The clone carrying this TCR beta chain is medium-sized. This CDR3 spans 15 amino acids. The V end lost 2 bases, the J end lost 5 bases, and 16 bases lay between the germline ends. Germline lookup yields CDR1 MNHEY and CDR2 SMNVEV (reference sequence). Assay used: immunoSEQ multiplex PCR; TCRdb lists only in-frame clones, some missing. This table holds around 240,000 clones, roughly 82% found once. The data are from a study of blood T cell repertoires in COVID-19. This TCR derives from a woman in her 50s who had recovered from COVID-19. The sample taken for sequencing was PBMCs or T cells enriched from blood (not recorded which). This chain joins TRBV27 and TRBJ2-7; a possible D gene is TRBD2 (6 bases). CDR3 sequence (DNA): TGTGCCAGCAGTTTAGGGGCAGGGTGGGAGGACGAGCAGTACTTC. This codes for CASSLGAGWEDEQYF.